The clone carrying this T cell receptor beta chain was counted between two and nine times. The target antigen is unknown. This sample is drawn from a study of T cell repertoires in cytomegalovirus infection. For the study at large: Well-studied HLA-B-restricted epitopes and recently identified HLA-C-restricted epitopes of CMV were both used in the study. Shared public TCR beta signatures pointed to both CMV infection and a matching HLA type. Study findings and constraints: Cumulative public TCR beta family frequency identified carriers of CMV plus the relevant HLA. The response measured ex vivo was dominated by TCR beta clonotypes (HLA-C-restricted and CMV-specific).

One entry per CDR3 protein results from TCRdb running MiXCR on the reads. The data contain some 800,000 distinct CDR3 sequences, about 29% of them singletons. J lost 3 bases, V lost 0 bases, and 1 base had no gene match. CDR1 is DFQATT, CDR2 SNEGSKA, per germline (reference sequence). The CDR3 contains 13 residues. This TCR was sampled from a human donor in good health (CMV status not recorded). Some clones in this sample may be carry-over from other donors' samples. This material consisted of cultured CD8+ T cells from PBMCs, taken from culture after CMV antigen stimulation. The chain couples TRBV20-1 to TRBJ1-2, with 7 bases identical to TRBD1. DNA of the CDR3: TGCAGTGCTAGAGACGGGACAGACTATGGCTACACCTTC. It encodes CSARDGTDYGYTF.